Below are 27 T cell receptor beta chains sequenced from a single sample in a study of a mutant IDH1 vaccine in newly diagnosed glioma. Their antigens remain unidentified. Time point here: week 5, during vaccination. One vaccine dose held 300 ug of mutant IDH1 20-mer peptide and came with topical imiquimod. The assay was immunoSEQ multiplex PCR, and TCRdb's table has in-frame clones only and misses some. The data contain over 55,000 clones, roughly 80% of them singletons. The sequencing here drew on PBMCs, taken from a glioma patient whose treatment included an IDH1 peptide vaccine. These receptors came from a young woman with glioma. Some clones in this sample may be carry-over from other donors' samples.

The chain combines TRBV30 with TRBJ2-7; D is undetermined. The germline gives CDR1 GTSNPN, CDR2 SVGIG (reference sequence). This CDR3 region has 15 residues. V was pared by 0 bases and J by 0 bases, with 12 bases between. CDR3 bases: TGTGCCTGGAGTGTCGGCCTGACCCCCTCCTACGAGCAGTACTTC. Residues: CAWSVGLTPSYEQYF.

The CDR3 DNA is TGTGCCAGTAGTACCGGACAGGTTGCCACGATCTATGGCTACACCTTC. Translated, it gives CASSTGQVATIYGYTF. The rearrangement joins TRBV19 to TRBJ1-2; 7 bases agree with TRBD1. Germline V gives CDR1 LNHDA, CDR2 SQIVND (reference sequence). Germline trimming cut 4 bases from V and 4 bases from J; bases unmatched to any gene: 12. The CDR3 has 16 residues. Full variable domain (rest looked up from reference TRBV19 and TRBJ1-2): DGGITQSPKYLFRKEGQNVTLSCEQNLNHDAMYWYRQDPGQGLRLIYYSQIVNDFQKGDIAEGYSVSREKKESFPLTVTSAQKNPTAFYLCASSTGQVATIYGYTFGSGTRLTVV.

The chain recombines TRBV19 with TRBJ1-1; 7 nucleotides align to TRBD1. CDR1 and CDR2 from the germline V gene are LNHDA and SQIVND (reference sequence). J lost 1 base, V lost 3 bases, and 5 bases had no gene match. CDR3 length: 15 residues. The CDR3 DNA is TGTGCCAGTAGTATCTCGGCAGGGGGGAACACTGAAGCTTTCTTT. The encoded protein is CASSISAGGNTEAFF.

The table lists this clone with a few counts. The V gene is TRBV4-1, the J gene TRBJ2-1, with 9 nucleotides matching TRBD1. Trimming took 5 bases from V and 6 from J; bases not matched to a gene: 11. The CDR3 contains 16 residues. Per germline, CDR1 MGHRA and CDR2 YSYEKL. CDR3 sequence (DNA): TGCGCCAGCAGCGACCGACAGGGGGGGGTGTTCAATGAGCAGTTCTTC. Protein product: CASSDRQGGVFNEQFF.

The chain links TRBV9 to TRBJ2-5; the D gene could be TRBD1 or TRBD2 (6 bases each). The germline V gene has CDR1 SGDLS and CDR2 YYNGEE. The V end lost 0 bases, the J end lost 5 bases, and 14 bases lay between the germline ends. The length of the CDR3 is 15 residues. Written as DNA, the CDR3 is TGTGCCAGCAGCGTAGGGGTGGGGGGCGGTGAGACCCAGTACTTC. Its translation is CASSVGVGGGETQYF. Using reference TRBV9 and TRBJ2-5 for the parts outside the CDR3, the full variable domain is DSGVTQTPKHLITATGQRVTLRCSPRSGDLSVYWYQQSLDQGLQFLIQYYNGEERAKGNILERFSAQQFPDLHSELNLSSLELGDSALYFCASSVGVGGGETQYFGPGTRLLVL.

The chain has TRBV5-4 and TRBJ1-1, with a weak D call TRBD1 (5 bases). This CDR3 is built from 15 residues. Per germline, CDR1 SGHNT and CDR2 YYREEE (reference sequence). The V and J ends lost 3 bases and 4 bases respectively, with 16 bases between them. The CDR3 loop reads CASSSPAGSFTEAFF. The CDR3 nucleotides are TGTGCCAGCAGCTCTCCAGCAGGGAGTTTCACTGAAGCTTTCTTT.

The rearrangement uses TRBV5-1 and TRBJ2-7, with 12 bases lining up with TRBD1. The CDR3 has 21 residues. The germline gives CDR1 SGHRS, CDR2 YFSETQ. V dropped 0 bases and J dropped 4; count of bases not matched to a gene: 20. The CDR3 is CASSLGAGTGGLGSGLYEQYF. The CDR3 DNA is TGCGCCAGCAGCTTGGGCGCCGGGACAGGGGGCTTGGGAAGTGGTTTATACGAGCAGTACTTC. Together with reference TRBV5-1 and TRBJ2-7, the CDR3 gives the full variable domain: KAGVTQTPRYLIKTRGQQVTLSCSPISGHRSVSWYQQTPGQGLQFLFEYFSETQRNKGNFPGRFSGRQFSNSRSEMNVSTLELGDSALYLCASSLGAGTGGLGSGLYEQYFGPGTRLTVT.

The V call is TRBV7-2, the J call TRBJ2-6; D gene uncertain. The CDR3 has 14 amino acids. CDR1 and CDR2 from the germline V gene are SGHTA and FQGNSA. V was shortened by 5 bases and J by 4 bases, with 9 bases between the two germline ends. The CDR3 bases are TGTGCCAGCAGCCCTGTGCGCGGGGCCAACGTCCTGACTTTC. Translating gives CASSPVRGANVLTF.

In this sample, this clone turned up once. The rearrangement links TRBV5-1 to TRBJ2-5; D call uncertain. CDR3 length equals 12 residues. Germline V gene data show CDR1 as SGHRS and CDR2 as YFSETQ. Trimming removed 0 bases from V and 5 bases from J, with 5 bases in between. The CDR3 here is CASSLAMETQYF. CDR3 nucleotide sequence: TGCGCCAGCAGCTTGGCCATGGAGACCCAGTACTTC.

The sample holds one count of this clone. The V and J genes are TRBV4-2 and TRBJ2-3; TRBD2 agrees at 7 bases. V shed 5 bases and J 5 bases; nucleotides not matched to a gene: 13. CDR3 length: 16 amino acids. Looked up from germline, CDR1 is LGHNA and CDR2 is YNFKEQ. CDR3 residues: CASSSDIRGEGDTQYF. DNA for the CDR3: TGTGCCAGCAGCTCCGACATCCGGGGGGAGGGAGATACGCAGTATTTT.

This clone was seen once. This rearrangement joins TRBV7-9 to TRBJ1-4; 7 bases map to TRBD1. In germline, CDR1 is SEHNR, CDR2 FQNEAQ (reference sequence). The ends lost 0 bases at V and 8 bases at J; junction bases unmatched: 9. The CDR3 extends over 16 amino acids. The CDR3 spells CASSLAPTGTGEKLFF. DNA of the CDR3: TGTGCCAGCAGCTTAGCCCCGACAGGGACGGGGGAAAAACTGTTTTTT.

The V and J genes are TRBV6-1 and TRBJ2-2, with D unclear. Trimming took off 6 bases at V and 0 bases at J, with 8 bases between the two ends. The CDR3 totals 14 residues. The germline V gene encodes CDR1 MNHNS and CDR2 SASEGT. The CDR3 is CASRADANTGELFF. DNA of the CDR3: TGTGCCAGCAGAGCTGACGCGAACACCGGGGAGCTGTTTTTT.

This clone came up a few times. The rearrangement joins TRBV7-8 to TRBJ1-5; D not certain. V lost 5 bases and J 5 bases, leaving 13 bases between the germline ends. There are 14 residues in the CDR3. CDR1 SGHVS and CDR2 FQNEAQ come from the germline V gene. The CDR3 is CASSPGRSHQPQHF. CDR3 DNA sequence: TGTGCCAGCAGCCCCGGGAGGTCTCATCAGCCCCAGCATTTT.

The chain employs TRBV29-1 and TRBJ1-3, with 7 bases fitting TRBD1. Germline V lookup: CDR1 SQVTM, CDR2 ANQGSEA. With 7 bases clipped from V and 1 base from J, the junction kept 16 bases outside the gene matches. This CDR3 has 17 amino acids. The CDR3 DNA sequence: TGCAGCGCCTCCGGGACAGTGCCTAAAGGGTCTGGAAACACCATATATTTT. It yields the protein CSASGTVPKGSGNTIYF.

The chain recombines TRBV6-5 with TRBJ1-2, with TRBD1 as a possible D gene (5 bases). The germline gives CDR1 MNHEY, CDR2 SVGAGI. The CDR3 runs to 14 residues. The V end lost 6 bases, the J end lost 5 bases, and 16 bases lay between the germline ends. The CDR3 reads CASRKRTGAYGYTF. The CDR3 nucleotides read TGTGCCAGCAGGAAAAGAACAGGAGCATATGGCTACACCTTC.

V usage is TRBV10-3 and J usage is TRBJ2-5, with 7 bases lining up with TRBD2. Germline assignment: CDR1 ENHRY and CDR2 SYGVKD. This CDR3 is 17 amino acids long. The V segment lost 6 bases and the J segment 1 base; nucleotides outside the gene matches: 14. In DNA, the CDR3 is TGTGCCATCAGCTCCCCGAGGGAGGGATTGAGCCAAGAGACCCAGTACTTC. It codes for CAISSPREGLSQETQYF.

This clone came up once. The rearrangement uses TRBV19 and TRBJ2-3; 7 nucleotides line up with TRBD2. V lost 1 base to trimming and J lost 3 bases; unmatched junction nucleotides: 1. CDR1 is LNHDA and CDR2 is SQIVND in the germline V gene (reference sequence). The length of the CDR3 is 14 residues. This CDR3 is CASSIGEGTDTQYF. CDR3 in DNA: TGTGCCAGTAGTATAGGGGAGGGGACAGATACGCAGTATTTT. Using reference TRBV19 and TRBJ2-3 for the parts outside the CDR3, the full variable domain is DGGITQSPKYLFRKEGQNVTLSCEQNLNHDAMYWYRQDPGQGLRLIYYSQIVNDFQKGDIAEGYSVSREKKESFPLTVTSAQKNPTAFYLCASSIGEGTDTQYFGPGTRLTVL.

V gene TRBV2 combines with J gene TRBJ1-2; TRBD1 matches at 7 bases. The CDR3 totals 15 residues. Losses at the gene ends were 10 bases for V and 3 bases for J; bases not matched to a gene: 14. Germline assignment: CDR1 SNHLY and CDR2 FYNNEI. The DNA of the CDR3 is TGTGCCATTTGGGGGGTGAGGGGGCACGACTATGGCTACACCTTC. Translating gives CAIWGVRGHDYGYTF.

This sequence joins TRBV7-2 and TRBJ1-5; TRBD1 agrees at 10 bases. The CDR3 totals 13 residues. CDR1 SGHTA and CDR2 FQGNSA come from the germline V gene. Trimming took 5 bases from V and 6 from J; bases not matched to a gene: 1. The CDR3 bases are TGTGCCAGCAGCCGACAGGGGGCTCAGCCCCAGCATTTT. Amino acids: CASSRQGAQPQHF.

J is TRBJ1-5 and V is TRBV27; the D gene is possibly TRBD1 (6 bases). The CDR3 is 17 amino acids. Per germline, CDR1 MNHEY and CDR2 SMNVEV (reference sequence). V was trimmed by 3 bases and J by 2 bases, leaving 17 bases between them. The CDR3 spells CASSLARGALGNQPQHF. For the CDR3, the DNA is TGTGCCAGCAGTTTGGCTAGGGGGGCTCTTGGCAATCAGCCCCAGCATTTT.

Only one count was recorded for this clone. The chain employs TRBV6-1 and TRBJ1-2; D is ambiguous. V was pared by 7 bases and J by 2 bases, with 17 bases between. Germline V gene lookup returns CDR1 MNHNS and CDR2 SASEGT. This CDR3 contains 15 residues. CDR3 sequence: CASTSPQVFNYGYTF. Written as DNA, the CDR3 is TGTGCCAGCACCTCCCCTCAGGTTTTCAACTATGGCTACACCTTC.

As to this clone: The same CDR3 arises from other DNA sequences in this sample as well. CDR3 protein: CASSVGSNQPQHF. Here the CDR3 DNA reads TGTGCCAGCAGCGTAGGTAGCAATCAGCCCCAGCATTTT. V gene TRBV9 combines with J gene TRBJ1-5, with D unresolved. Per the germline V gene, CDR1 is SGDLS and CDR2 is YYNGEE. The CDR3 runs to 13 residues. The V end lost 0 bases, the J end lost 0 bases, and 1 base lay between the germline ends.

This clone was observed a single time. This sequence joins TRBV11-2 and TRBJ2-2, with 7 positions matching TRBD2. The CDR3 extends over 16 amino acids. Germline values: CDR1 SGHAT, CDR2 FQNNGV. The trim removed 9 bases at V and 2 bases at J, leaving 12 bases unmatched. As DNA, the CDR3 is TGTGCCAGTACCCCCCCGTCGGGAGGTAACACCGGGGAGCTGTTTTTT. Translating gives CASTPPSGGNTGELFF.

This clone showed up just a few times. At the DNA level, this CDR3 is encoded by other sequences in the same sample as well. This chain uses TRBV29-1 with TRBJ1-1; D ambiguous. This CDR3 has 14 residues. V lost 0 bases and J 1 base, leaving 9 bases between the germline ends. Germline values: CDR1 SQVTM, CDR2 ANQGSEA. CDR3 sequence reads: CSVEDGWRNTEAFF. DNA for the CDR3: TGCAGCGTTGAAGACGGGTGGAGGAACACTGAAGCTTTCTTT.

Comments on this clone: In the same sample, other DNA sequences code for this CDR3. The rearrangement joins TRBV18 to TRBJ1-3; no reliable D call. V gave up 2 bases and J gave up 0 bases, with 2 bases separating them. Germline-derived CDR1 and CDR2 are KGHSH and LQKENI. The CDR3 is made up of 13 amino acids. CDR3 bases: TGTGCCAGCTCACCAGGCTCTGGAAACACCATATATTTT. Residues: CASSPGSGNTIYF.

This chain connects TRBV6-4 to TRBJ2-2; 8 bases agree with TRBD2. The CDR3 totals 15 residues. Germline lookup yields CDR1 MRHNA and CDR2 SNTAGT. With V trimmed by 4 bases and J by 5 bases, 6 bases remained unmatched. CDR3: CASSVSGSGTGELFF. CDR3 bases: TGTGCCAGCAGTGTCAGCGGGAGCGGGACCGGGGAGCTGTTTTTT.

This chain uses TRBV10-3 with TRBJ1-3; no definite D call. CDR1 is ENHRY, CDR2 SYGVKD, per germline. The CDR3 is 15 residues long. Trimming pared 3 bases from V and 0 bases from J, leaving 9 bases between. DNA of the CDR3: TGTGCCATCAGTGAACAGCGTAGCTCTGGAAACACCATATATTTT. Its translation is CAISEQRSSGNTIYF.